Listed here is a single TCR beta chain. Its antigen remains unidentified. The V segment lost 4 bases and the J segment 9 bases; nucleotides outside the gene matches: 14. Germline CDR1 LGHDT, CDR2 YNNKEL (reference sequence). This CDR3 contains 18 residues. Used for diagnoses were clinical symptoms, serum thyroxine and TRAb, thyroid ultrasound and orbital computed tomography. The data belong to a study of T cells in Graves' hyperthyroidism and ophthalmopathy. Whole-study findings and limits: Blood samples included most of the expanded thyroid clonotypes exceeding 0.001.

Amplification targeted TCR beta CDR3 regions from RNA transcripts. TCR CDR3 regions were first amplified by RT-PCR with HTBI primers. TCRdb re-derived calls from the multiplex PCR reads in MiXCR, one entry per CDR3 protein. The table shows 130,000 to 150,000 distinct CDR3 sequences, with approximately 20% occurring only once. Specimen: blood. The chain employs TRBV3-1 and TRBJ2-1; 14 bases are a match to TRBD2. The TCR originated in a woman aged 45-65 years with Graves' hyperthyroidism that later progressed to Graves' ophthalmopathy. In DNA, the CDR3 is TGTGCCAGCAGCCGCCGACTAGCGGGAGGGGAGTACAAGCCTGAGCAGTTCTTC. It yields the protein CASSRRLAGGEYKPEQFF.